One sample yielded the 21 T cell receptor beta chains listed below, sequenced in a study of cytomegalovirus exposure and HLA in healthy donors. 60 Vbeta and 13 Jbeta primers were used in PCR. The protocol was immunoSEQ multiplex PCR, while the TCRdb copy is restricted to in-frame clones and leaves out a portion. The data hold 80,000 to 100,000 clones, with about 80% observed a single time. The material sequenced was PBMCs. The origin of the receptors is a man aged 18-30 years in good health and CMV-seropositive.

The chain couples TRBV6-1 to TRBJ2-6; 8 bases match TRBD1. Germline lookup yields CDR1 MNHNS and CDR2 SASEGT. V lost 2 bases to trimming and J lost 0 bases; unmatched junction nucleotides: 6. This CDR3 is 18 amino acids long. The CDR3 coding sequence is TGTGCCAGCAGTGAACCGGCAGGGGGCGTCTCTGGGGCCAACGTCCTGACTTTC. It encodes CASSEPAGGVSGANVLTF.

The chain employs TRBV5-1 and TRBJ2-3; TRBD2 matches 10 bases. With 0 bases clipped from V and 3 bases from J, the junction kept 4 bases outside the gene matches. The CDR3 sequence is 16 residues long. Germline loops: CDR1 SGHRS, CDR2 YFSETQ. The CDR3: CASSLAEGLATDTQYF. The DNA of the CDR3 is TGCGCCAGCAGCTTGGCCGAGGGACTAGCGACAGATACGCAGTATTTT.

The chain is built from TRBV4-2 and TRBJ2-3, with D possibly being TRBD2 (5 bases). Germline CDR1 and CDR2: LGHNA and YNFKEQ. The CDR3 has 17 amino acids. The V end was cut by 4 bases, the J end by 2 bases, with 19 bases between. This CDR3 is CASSPDWVGEDTDTQYF. DNA for the CDR3: TGTGCCAGCAGCCCGGACTGGGTAGGTGAGGACACAGATACGCAGTATTTT.

This clone was counted a few times. The chain links TRBV6-1 to TRBJ1-4; possibly TRBD1 for D (6 bases). V was pared by 4 bases and J by 7 bases, with 16 bases between. The CDR3 extends over 15 amino acids. Germline assignment: CDR1 MNHNS and CDR2 SASEGT. The CDR3 DNA is TGTGCCAGCAGTGGACGAACAGGGACCCTTGAAAAACTGTTTTTT. This encodes CASSGRTGTLEKLFF.

The genes are TRBV28 and TRBJ2-7; TRBD1 matches at 11 bases. The CDR3 extends over 14 amino acids. Germline CDR1 MDHEN, CDR2 SYDVKM. The trim removed 3 bases at V and 7 bases at J, leaving 5 bases unmatched. The CDR3 loop reads CASSFRGQGVEQYF. CDR3 DNA: TGTGCCAGCAGTTTTCGGGGACAGGGGGTAGAGCAGTACTTC.

This rearrangement joins TRBV5-6 to TRBJ1-2; D is perhaps TRBD1 (5 bases). Trimming took off 4 bases at V and 2 bases at J, with 12 bases between the two ends. The CDR3 extends over 14 amino acids. Germline CDR1 reads SGHDT; CDR2 reads YYEEEE. The CDR3 coding sequence is TGTGCCAGCAGCAGGGGACGGGGGAACTATGGCTACACCTTC. It specifies CASSRGRGNYGYTF.

This chain links TRBV7-8 with TRBJ1-1; D uncertain. Germline lookup yields CDR1 SGHVS and CDR2 FQNEAQ. The CDR3 has 16 residues. V was cut by 5 bases and J by 0 bases, with 16 bases left in between. The CDR3 region is CASSASPPVMNTEAFF. CDR3 bases: TGTGCCAGCAGCGCATCACCCCCAGTCATGAACACTGAAGCTTTCTTT.

The chain is built from TRBV7-2 and TRBJ1-5; the match to TRBD1 covers 8 bases. With 3 bases clipped from V and 2 bases from J, the junction kept 6 bases outside the gene matches. Germline lookup yields CDR1 SGHTA and CDR2 FQGNSA. This CDR3 comprises 16 residues. In nucleotides, the CDR3 is TGTGCCAGCAGCTTGGACAGGGCTATGGGCAATCAGCCCCAGCATTTT. It is translated as CASSLDRAMGNQPQHF.

The J gene is TRBJ1-5, the V gene TRBV15; maybe TRBD1 (5 bases). V was pared by 6 bases and J by 1 base, with 13 bases between. The CDR3 has 15 residues. CDR1 LNHNV and CDR2 YYDKDF come from the germline V gene (reference sequence). Written as DNA, the CDR3 is TGTGCCACCAGGCGTGGGGGGTCGAGCAATCAGCCCCAGCATTTT. Encoded protein: CATRRGGSSNQPQHF.

This chain links TRBV13 with TRBJ2-5; a weak D match, TRBD2 (6 bases). The germline V and J ends were trimmed by 5 bases and 4 bases, with 17 bases remaining between them. This CDR3 is 15 amino acids long. Germline CDR1 is PRHDT and CDR2 is FYEKMQ (reference sequence). CDR3 coding DNA: TGTGCCAGCAGCCCATTCAGGCGGGACTCAGAGACCCAGTACTTC. It encodes CASSPFRRDSETQYF.

This chain uses TRBV18 with TRBJ2-3, with D perhaps matching TRBD1 (6 bases). CDR1 is KGHSH, CDR2 LQKENI, per germline. The CDR3 covers 15 residues. Trimming took off 3 bases at V and 5 bases at J, with 15 bases between the two ends. CDR3 sequence reads: CASSPGQSSRDTQYF. The CDR3 DNA reads TGTGCCAGCTCACCCGGACAGTCTTCGAGAGATACGCAGTATTTT.

The chain carries TRBV7-8 and TRBJ1-1, with a possible D match to TRBD1 (6 bases). This CDR3 region has 17 residues. The V gene's germline CDR1 is SGHVS and CDR2 FQNEAQ. Trimming pared 5 bases from V and 5 bases from J, leaving 24 bases between. The CDR3 protein is CASSKQEGGLLLTEAFF. Here the CDR3 DNA reads TGTGCCAGCAGCAAGCAGGAGGGGGGGCTGCTTCTGACTGAAGCTTTCTTT.

The chain joins TRBV27 to TRBJ1-2, with a possible D match to TRBD1 (5 bases). Germline CDR1 and CDR2: MNHEY and SMNVEV (reference sequence). The CDR3 covers 17 residues. Between the trimmed V and J ends, which lost 0 bases and 2 bases, there was a span of 16 bases. The CDR3 nucleotides read TGTGCCAGCAGTTTATCGAACTTTGCCGCAGGGAACTATGGCTACACCTTC. It codes for CASSLSNFAAGNYGYTF.

This clone turned up a few times. V usage is TRBV10-2 and J usage is TRBJ2-5; unclear D gene. Matching the DNA end better, TRBJ2-7 makes the J call doubtful. CDR3 length: 16 residues. Germline loops: CDR1 WSHSY, CDR2 SAAADI. The CDR3 sequence: CASSESSRLATYEQYF. The CDR3 DNA sequence: TGCGCCAGCAGTGAGTCGTCGAGACTCGCCACCTACGAGCAGTACTTC.

This clone was seen only a few times. The rearrangement joins TRBV28 to TRBJ2-7, with 7 bases fitting TRBD2. V shed 6 bases, J shed 6 bases, and the junction held 8 bases outside the gene matches. This CDR3 has 13 amino acids. The V gene's germline CDR1 is MDHEN and CDR2 SYDVKM. Here the CDR3 reads CASRKTGGSEQYF. CDR3 sequence (DNA): TGTGCCAGCAGAAAAACCGGGGGGAGCGAGCAGTACTTC.

The chain employs TRBV6-6 and TRBJ1-1; D may be TRBD1 (6 bases). Trimming left V 5 bases short and J 7 bases short, with 17 bases between. From germline, CDR1 is MNHNY and CDR2 SVGAGI (reference sequence). The CDR3 is 14 amino acids. In nucleotides, the CDR3 is TGTGCCAGCAGTACCCCTGGGGGCGGTCTTGAAGCTTTCTTT. This gives the protein CASSTPGGGLEAFF.

The V gene is TRBV5-4, the J gene TRBJ2-5; D may be TRBD1 (5 bases). Gene TRBJ2-7 matches the end of the DNA better, so the J call may be wrong. The CDR3 contains 15 residues. CDR1 is SGHNT and CDR2 is YYREEE in the germline V gene (reference sequence). CDR3 protein: CASSLQGSGSYEQYF. CDR3 sequence (DNA): TGTGCCAGCAGCTTGCAGGGATCGGGCTCCTACGAGCAGTACTTC.

V gene TRBV6-6 combines with J gene TRBJ2-5; D gene uncertain. The CDR3 consists of 13 residues. The germline gives CDR1 MNHNY, CDR2 SVGAGI (reference sequence). The V and J ends lost 11 bases and 2 bases respectively, with 15 bases between them. This CDR3 reads CAGTHSPQETQYF. The CDR3, as DNA: TGTGCCGGCACGCACAGCCCTCAAGAGACCCAGTACTTC.

This clone occurred a few times. The chain combines TRBV4-1 with TRBJ2-7, with 7 bases fitting TRBD1. Germline CDR1 is MGHRA and CDR2 is YSYEKL. V dropped 3 bases and J dropped 4; count of bases not matched to a gene: 9. This CDR3 spans 15 amino acids. Here the CDR3 reads CASSQTRQGSYEQYF. The CDR3 nucleotides are TGCGCCAGCAGCCAGACCCGACAGGGTTCGTACGAGCAGTACTTC.

This clone was seen only once. This sequence joins TRBV9 and TRBJ2-3; D possibly corresponds to TRBD2 (5 bases). Trimming stripped 4 bases from V and 9 bases from J, with 18 bases between. Germline loops: CDR1 SGDLS, CDR2 YYNGEE. This CDR3 region has 14 residues. CDR3 nucleotides: TGTGCCAGCAGCCACGGGGAGCCCGAACGAACGCAGTATTTT. Encoded protein: CASSHGEPERTQYF.

The V gene is TRBV5-1, the J gene TRBJ2-3; tentative D call: TRBD1 (6 bases). Trimming pared 4 bases from V and 1 base from J, leaving 16 bases between. The CDR3 has 16 amino acids. CDR1 SGHRS and CDR2 YFSETQ come from the germline V gene. The chain's CDR3 is CASSGGLQMGTDTQYF. The CDR3 bases are TGCGCCAGCAGCGGGGGCCTACAAATGGGCACAGATACGCAGTATTTT.